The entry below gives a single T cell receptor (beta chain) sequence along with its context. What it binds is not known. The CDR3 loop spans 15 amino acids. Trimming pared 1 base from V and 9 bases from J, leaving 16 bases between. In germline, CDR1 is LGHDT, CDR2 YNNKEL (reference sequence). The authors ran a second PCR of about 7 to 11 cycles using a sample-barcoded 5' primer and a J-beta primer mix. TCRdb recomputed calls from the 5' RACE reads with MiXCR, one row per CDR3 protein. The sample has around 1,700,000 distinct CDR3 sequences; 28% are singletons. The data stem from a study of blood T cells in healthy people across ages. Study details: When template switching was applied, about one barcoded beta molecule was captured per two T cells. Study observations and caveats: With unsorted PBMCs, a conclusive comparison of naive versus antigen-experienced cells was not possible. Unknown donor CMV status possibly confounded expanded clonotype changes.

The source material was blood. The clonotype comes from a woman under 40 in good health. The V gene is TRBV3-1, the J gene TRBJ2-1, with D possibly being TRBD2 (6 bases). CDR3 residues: CASSQGGTGRGEQFF. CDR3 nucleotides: TGTGCCAGCAGCCAAGGCGGGACGGGACGGGGTGAGCAGTTCTTC.